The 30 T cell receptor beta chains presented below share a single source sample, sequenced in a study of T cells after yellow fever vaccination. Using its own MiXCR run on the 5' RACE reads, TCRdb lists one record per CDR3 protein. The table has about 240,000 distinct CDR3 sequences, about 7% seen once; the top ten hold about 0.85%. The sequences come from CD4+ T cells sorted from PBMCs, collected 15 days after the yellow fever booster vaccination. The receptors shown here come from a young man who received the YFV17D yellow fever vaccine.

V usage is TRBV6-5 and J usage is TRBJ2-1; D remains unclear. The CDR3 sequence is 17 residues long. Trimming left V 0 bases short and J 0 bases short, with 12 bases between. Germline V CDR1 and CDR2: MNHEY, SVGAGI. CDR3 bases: TGTGCCAGCAGTTACTCCTCCTCATCGAGCTCCTACAATGAGCAGTTCTTC. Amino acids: CASSYSSSSSSYNEQFF.

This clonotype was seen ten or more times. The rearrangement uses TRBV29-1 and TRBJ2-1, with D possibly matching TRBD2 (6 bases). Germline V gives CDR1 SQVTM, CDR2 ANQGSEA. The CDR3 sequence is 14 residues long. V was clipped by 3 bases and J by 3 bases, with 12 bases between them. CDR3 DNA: TGCAGCGTTGATGGGGGGTCTTTCTACAATGAGCAGTTCTTC. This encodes CSVDGGSFYNEQFF.

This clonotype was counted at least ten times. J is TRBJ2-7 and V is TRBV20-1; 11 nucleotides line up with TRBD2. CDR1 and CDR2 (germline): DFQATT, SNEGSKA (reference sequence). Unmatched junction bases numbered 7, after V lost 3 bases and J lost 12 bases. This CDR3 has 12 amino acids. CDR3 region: CSASASGRILYF. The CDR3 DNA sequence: TGCAGTGCTAGCGCTAGCGGGAGGATCCTGTACTTC.

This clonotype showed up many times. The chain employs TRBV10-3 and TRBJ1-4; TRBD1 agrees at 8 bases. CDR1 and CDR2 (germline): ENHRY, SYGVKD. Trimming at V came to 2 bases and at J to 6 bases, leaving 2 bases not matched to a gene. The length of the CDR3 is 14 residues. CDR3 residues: CAISETGGDEKLFF. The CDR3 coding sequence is TGTGCCATCAGTGAGACAGGGGGGGATGAAAAACTGTTTTTT.

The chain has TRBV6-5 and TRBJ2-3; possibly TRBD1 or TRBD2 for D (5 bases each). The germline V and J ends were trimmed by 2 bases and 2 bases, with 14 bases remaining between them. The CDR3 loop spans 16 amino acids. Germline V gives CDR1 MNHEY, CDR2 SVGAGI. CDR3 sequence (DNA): TGTGCCAGCAGTTACGGGACCCTAGGCCCCACAGATACGCAGTATTTT. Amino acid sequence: CASSYGTLGPTDTQYF.

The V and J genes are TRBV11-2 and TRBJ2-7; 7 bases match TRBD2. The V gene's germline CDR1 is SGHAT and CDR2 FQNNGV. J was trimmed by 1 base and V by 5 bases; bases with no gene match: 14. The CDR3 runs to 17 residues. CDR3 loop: CASSPTGRRGTSYEQYF. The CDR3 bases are TGTGCCAGCAGCCCCACGGGAAGGCGGGGGACTTCCTACGAGCAGTACTTC.

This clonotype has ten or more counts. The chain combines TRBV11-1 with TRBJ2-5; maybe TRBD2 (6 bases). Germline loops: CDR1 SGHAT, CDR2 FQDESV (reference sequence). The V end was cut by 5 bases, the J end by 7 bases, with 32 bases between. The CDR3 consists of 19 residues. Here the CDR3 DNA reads TGTGCCAGCAGCAGAGACGTCTTAGCGGTAAACCCAGTGGGAAGGACCCAGTACTTC. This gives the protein CASSRDVLAVNPVGRTQYF.

In DNA, the CDR3 is TGCGCCAGCAGCTTCCAAGGGATGATGGGTATTAAGAACACTGAAGCTTTCTTT. Residues: CASSFQGMMGIKNTEAFF. The gene calls are TRBV5-1 and TRBJ1-1; no definite D call. The V end lost 2 bases, the J end lost 1 base, and 21 bases lay between the germline ends. The CDR3 covers 18 residues. The germline gives CDR1 SGHRS, CDR2 YFSETQ.

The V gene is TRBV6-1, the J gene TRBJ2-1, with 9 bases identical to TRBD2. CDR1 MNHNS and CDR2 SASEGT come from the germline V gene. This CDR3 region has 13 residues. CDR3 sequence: CATHRTSVNEQFF. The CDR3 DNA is TGTGCGACCCACCGGACTAGCGTCAATGAGCAGTTCTTC.

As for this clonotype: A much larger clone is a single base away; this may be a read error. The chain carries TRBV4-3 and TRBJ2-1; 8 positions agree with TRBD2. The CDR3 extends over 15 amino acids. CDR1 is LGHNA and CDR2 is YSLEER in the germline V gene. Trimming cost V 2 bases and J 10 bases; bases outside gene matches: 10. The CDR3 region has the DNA TGCGCCAGCAGCCAACCGGGACTAGGCCAAAAGGAGCAGTTCTTC. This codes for CASSQPGLGQKEQFF.

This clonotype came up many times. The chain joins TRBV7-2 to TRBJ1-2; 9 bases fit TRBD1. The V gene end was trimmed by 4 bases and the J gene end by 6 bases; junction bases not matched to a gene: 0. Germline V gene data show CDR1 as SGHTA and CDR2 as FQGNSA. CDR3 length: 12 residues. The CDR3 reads CASSWDRDGYTF. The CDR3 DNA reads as TGTGCCAGCAGCTGGGACAGGGATGGCTACACCTTC.

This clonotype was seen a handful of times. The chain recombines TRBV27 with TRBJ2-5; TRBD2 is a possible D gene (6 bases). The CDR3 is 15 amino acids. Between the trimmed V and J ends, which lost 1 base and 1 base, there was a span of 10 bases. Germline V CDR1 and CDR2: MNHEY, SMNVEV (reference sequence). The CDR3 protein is CASSLYGRSQETQYF. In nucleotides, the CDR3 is TGTGCCAGCAGTTTATACGGGAGAAGCCAAGAGACCCAGTACTTC.

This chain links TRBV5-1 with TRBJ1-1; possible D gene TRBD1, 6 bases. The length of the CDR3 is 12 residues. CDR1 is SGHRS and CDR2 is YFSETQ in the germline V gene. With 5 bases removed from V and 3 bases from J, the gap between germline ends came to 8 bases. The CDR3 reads CASRGGDTEAFF. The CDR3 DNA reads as TGCGCCAGCAGAGGGGGAGACACTGAAGCTTTCTTT.

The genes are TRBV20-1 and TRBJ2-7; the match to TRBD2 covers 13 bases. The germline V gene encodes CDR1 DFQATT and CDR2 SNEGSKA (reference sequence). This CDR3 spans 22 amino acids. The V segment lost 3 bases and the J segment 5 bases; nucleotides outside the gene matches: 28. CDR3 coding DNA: TGCAGTGCTAGTTTTCCGGGAACACCGGGACTAGCGGGGCAGAGGTCATCCGACGAGCAGTACTTC. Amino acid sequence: CSASFPGTPGLAGQRSSDEQYF.

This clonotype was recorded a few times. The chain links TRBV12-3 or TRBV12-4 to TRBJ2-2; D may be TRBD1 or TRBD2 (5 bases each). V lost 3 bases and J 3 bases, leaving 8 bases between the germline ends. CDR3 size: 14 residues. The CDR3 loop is CASSLRGHTGELFF. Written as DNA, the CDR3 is TGTGCCAGCAGTTTGAGGGGACACACCGGGGAGCTGTTTTTT.

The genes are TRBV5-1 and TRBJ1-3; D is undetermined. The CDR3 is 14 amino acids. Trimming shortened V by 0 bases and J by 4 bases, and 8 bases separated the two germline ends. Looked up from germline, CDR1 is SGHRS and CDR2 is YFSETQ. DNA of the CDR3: TGCGCCAGCAGCTTGGACGTACCCGGAAACACCATATATTTT. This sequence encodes CASSLDVPGNTIYF. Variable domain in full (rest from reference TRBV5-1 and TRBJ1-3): KAGVTQTPRYLIKTRGQQVTLSCSPISGHRSVSWYQQTPGQGLQFLFEYFSETQRNKGNFPGRFSGRQFSNSRSEMNVSTLELGDSALYLCASSLDVPGNTIYFGEGSWLTVV.

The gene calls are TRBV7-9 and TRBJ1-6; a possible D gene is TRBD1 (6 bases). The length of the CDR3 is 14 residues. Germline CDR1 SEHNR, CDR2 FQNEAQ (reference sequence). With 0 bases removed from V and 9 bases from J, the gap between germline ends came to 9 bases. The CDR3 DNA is TGTGCCAGCAGCTTAGCTGGCAGGGGTTCACCCCTCCACTTT. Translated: CASSLAGRGSPLHF.

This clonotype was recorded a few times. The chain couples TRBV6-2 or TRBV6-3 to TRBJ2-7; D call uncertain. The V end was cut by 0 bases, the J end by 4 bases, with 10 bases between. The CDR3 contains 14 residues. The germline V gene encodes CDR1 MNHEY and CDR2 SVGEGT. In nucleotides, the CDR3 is TGTGCCAGCAGTTACTCAGGAACCTCTTACGAGCAGTACTTC. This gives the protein CASSYSGTSYEQYF.

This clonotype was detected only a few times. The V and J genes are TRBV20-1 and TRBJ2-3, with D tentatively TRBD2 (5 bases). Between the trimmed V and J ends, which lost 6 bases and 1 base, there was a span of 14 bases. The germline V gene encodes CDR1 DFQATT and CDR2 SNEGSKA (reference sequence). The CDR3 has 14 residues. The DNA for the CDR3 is TGCAGTGCACCGCGGGCCTCTGGCACAGATACGCAGTATTTT. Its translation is CSAPRASGTDTQYF.

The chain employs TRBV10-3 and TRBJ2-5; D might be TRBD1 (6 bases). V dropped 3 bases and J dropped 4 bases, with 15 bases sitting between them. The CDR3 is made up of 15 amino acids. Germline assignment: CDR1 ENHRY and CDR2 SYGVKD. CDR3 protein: CAISEPGQGGETQYF. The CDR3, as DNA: TGTGCCATCAGTGAACCGGGACAAGGAGGAGAGACCCAGTACTTC.

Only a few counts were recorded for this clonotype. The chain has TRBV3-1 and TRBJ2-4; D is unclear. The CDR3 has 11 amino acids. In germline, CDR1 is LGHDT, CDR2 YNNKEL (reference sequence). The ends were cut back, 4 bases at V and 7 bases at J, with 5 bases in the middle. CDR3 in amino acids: CASSLQNIQYF. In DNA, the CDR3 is TGTGCCAGCAGCCTACAGAACATTCAGTACTTC.

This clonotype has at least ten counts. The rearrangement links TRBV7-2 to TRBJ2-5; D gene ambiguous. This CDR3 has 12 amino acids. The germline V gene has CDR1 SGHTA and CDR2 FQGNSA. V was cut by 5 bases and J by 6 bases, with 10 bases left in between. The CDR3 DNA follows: TGTGCCAGCAGCCCGAACCGGAAGACCCAGTACTTC. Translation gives CASSPNRKTQYF.

Here the CDR3 reads CASSPRDSPHEQFF. Written as DNA, the CDR3 is TGTGCCAGCTCACCAAGGGACTCCCCCCATGAGCAGTTCTTC. The rearrangement links TRBV18 to TRBJ2-1; D perhaps matches TRBD2 (6 bases). The V gene's germline CDR1 is KGHSH and CDR2 LQKENI. The CDR3 extends over 14 amino acids. Between the trimmed V and J ends, which lost 2 bases and 8 bases, there was a span of 13 bases.

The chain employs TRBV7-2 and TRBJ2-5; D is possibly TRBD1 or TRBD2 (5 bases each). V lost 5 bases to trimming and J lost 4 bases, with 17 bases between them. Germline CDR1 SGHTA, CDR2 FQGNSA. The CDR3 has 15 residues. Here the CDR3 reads CASSDAGTSGETQYF. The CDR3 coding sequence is TGTGCCAGCAGCGACGCCGGGACCTCTGGAGAGACCCAGTACTTC.

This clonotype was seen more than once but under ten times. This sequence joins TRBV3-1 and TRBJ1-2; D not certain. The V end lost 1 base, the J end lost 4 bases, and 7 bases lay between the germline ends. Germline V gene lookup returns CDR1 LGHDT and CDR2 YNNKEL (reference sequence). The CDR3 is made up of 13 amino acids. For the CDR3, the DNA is TGTGCCAGCAGCCAAGCCGACTTCTATGGCTACACCTTC. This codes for CASSQADFYGYTF.

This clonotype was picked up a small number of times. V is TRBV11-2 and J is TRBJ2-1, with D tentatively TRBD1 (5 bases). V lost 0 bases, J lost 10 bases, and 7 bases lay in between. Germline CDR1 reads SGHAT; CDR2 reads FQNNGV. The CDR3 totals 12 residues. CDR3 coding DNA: TGTGCCAGCAGCTTAGATGGGGCCGAGCAGTTCTTC. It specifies CASSLDGAEQFF. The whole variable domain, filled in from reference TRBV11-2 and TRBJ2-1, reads EAGVAQSPRYKIIEKRQSVAFWCNPISGHATLYWYQQILGQGPKLLIQFQNNGVVDDSQLPKDRFSAERLKGVDSTLKIQPAKLEDSAVYLCASSLDGAEQFFGPGTRLTVL.

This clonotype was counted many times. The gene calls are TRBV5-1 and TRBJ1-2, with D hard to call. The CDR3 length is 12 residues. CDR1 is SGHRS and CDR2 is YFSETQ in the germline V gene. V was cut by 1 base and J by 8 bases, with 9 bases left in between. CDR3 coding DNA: TGCGCCAGCAGCTTGACCAGTGACGGCTACACCTTC. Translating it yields CASSLTSDGYTF.

The CDR3 is CASSLRLAGTYEQYF. CDR3 DNA: TGTGCCAGCAGCTTAAGGCTAGCGGGAACGTACGAGCAGTACTTC. The J gene is TRBJ2-7, the V gene TRBV7-9, with TRBD2 matching over 9 bases. The J segment lost 4 bases and the V segment lost 2 bases, leaving 6 bases of the junction unmatched. Germline CDR1 and CDR2: SEHNR and FQNEAQ (reference sequence). The CDR3 totals 15 residues.

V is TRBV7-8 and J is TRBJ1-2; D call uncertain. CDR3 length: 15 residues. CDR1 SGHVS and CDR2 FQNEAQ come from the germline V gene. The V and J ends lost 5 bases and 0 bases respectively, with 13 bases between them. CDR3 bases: TGTGCCAGCAGCACCGGGCGGGGAACTAACTATGGCTACACCTTC. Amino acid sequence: CASSTGRGTNYGYTF.

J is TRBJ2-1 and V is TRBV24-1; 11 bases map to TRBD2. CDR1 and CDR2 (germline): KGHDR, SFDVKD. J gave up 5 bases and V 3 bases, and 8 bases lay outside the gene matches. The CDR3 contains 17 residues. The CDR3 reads CATSDPGTSGVHNEQFF. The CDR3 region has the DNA TGTGCCACCAGTGATCCCGGGACTAGCGGAGTCCACAATGAGCAGTTCTTC.